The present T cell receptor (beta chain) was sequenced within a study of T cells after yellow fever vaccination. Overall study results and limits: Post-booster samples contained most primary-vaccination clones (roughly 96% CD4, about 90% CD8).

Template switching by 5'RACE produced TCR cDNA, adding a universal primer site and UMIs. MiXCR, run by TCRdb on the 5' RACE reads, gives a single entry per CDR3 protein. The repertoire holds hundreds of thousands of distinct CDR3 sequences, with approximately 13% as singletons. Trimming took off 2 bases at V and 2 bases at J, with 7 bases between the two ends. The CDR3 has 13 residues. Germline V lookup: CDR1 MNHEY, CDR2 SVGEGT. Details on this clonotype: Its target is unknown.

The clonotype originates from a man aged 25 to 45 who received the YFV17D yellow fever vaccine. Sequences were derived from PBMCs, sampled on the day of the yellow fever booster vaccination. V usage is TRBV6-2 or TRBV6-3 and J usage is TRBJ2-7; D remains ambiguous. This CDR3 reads CASSYPETYEQYF. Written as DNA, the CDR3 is TGTGCCAGCAGTTACCCAGAGACCTACGAGCAGTACTTC.